A single count supports the clone carrying this T cell receptor beta chain. Its cognate antigen is unknown. CD4+ and CD8+ T cells were sorted from PBMCs stained for CD3, CD4 and CD8. RNA was isolated and reverse transcribed to cDNA, the sequencing template. Profiled with immunoSEQ multiplex PCR; TCRdb holds only in-frame clones, not every one. The sample has 100,000 to 150,000 clones, about 57% seen once. The CDR3 is 13 residues long. Germline CDR1 SEHNR, CDR2 FQNEAQ (reference sequence). The ends were cut back, 5 bases at V and 5 bases at J, with 9 bases in the middle. The data are from a study of CD8+ T cells in alopecia areata. The wider study: Treatment comprised oral tofacitinib, 5 to 10 mg twice daily, in treated patients. Dosing with tofacitinib proceeded for 6 to 18 months, followed by 6 months off drug.

The study, taken as a whole, reports: Compared with mice, patients displayed less clear TCR sharing, possibly for HLA-related reasons.

Sequencing used CD4+ T cells sorted from blood, obtained at week 0. The J gene is TRBJ2-2, the V gene TRBV7-9; D not resolved. This clonotype was sampled from a human donor with alopecia areata. The DNA for the CDR3 is TGTGCCAGCAGCGCGACGGTTACCGGGGAGCTGTTTTTT. Residues: CASSATVTGELFF.